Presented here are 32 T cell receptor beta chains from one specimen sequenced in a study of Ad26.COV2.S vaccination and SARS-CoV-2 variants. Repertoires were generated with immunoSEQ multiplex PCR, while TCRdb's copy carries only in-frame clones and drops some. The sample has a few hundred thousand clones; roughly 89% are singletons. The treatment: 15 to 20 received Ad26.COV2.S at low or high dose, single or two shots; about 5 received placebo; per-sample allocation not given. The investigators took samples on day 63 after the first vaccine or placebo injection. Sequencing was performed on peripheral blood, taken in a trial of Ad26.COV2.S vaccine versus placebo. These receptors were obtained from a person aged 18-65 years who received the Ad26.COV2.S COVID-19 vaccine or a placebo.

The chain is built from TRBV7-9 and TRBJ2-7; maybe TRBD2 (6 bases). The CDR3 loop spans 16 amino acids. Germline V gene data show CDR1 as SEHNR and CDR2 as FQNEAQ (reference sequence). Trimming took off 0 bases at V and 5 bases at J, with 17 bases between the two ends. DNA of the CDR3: TGTGCCAGCAGCTTAGCGGAGGGGAAGCGGCTGAACGAGCAGTACTTC. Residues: CASSLAEGKRLNEQYF.

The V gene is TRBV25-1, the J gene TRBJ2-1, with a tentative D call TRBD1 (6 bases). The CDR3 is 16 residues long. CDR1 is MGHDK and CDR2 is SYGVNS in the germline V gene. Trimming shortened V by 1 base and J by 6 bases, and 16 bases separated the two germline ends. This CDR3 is CASSELAGALGNEQFF. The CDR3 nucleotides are TGTGCCAGCAGTGAATTGGCAGGGGCGTTGGGCAATGAGCAGTTCTTC.

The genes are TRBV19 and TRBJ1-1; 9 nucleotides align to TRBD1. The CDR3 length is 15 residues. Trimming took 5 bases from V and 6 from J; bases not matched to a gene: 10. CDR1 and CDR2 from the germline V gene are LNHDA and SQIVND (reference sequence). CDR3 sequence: CASSVTLTGGSEAFF. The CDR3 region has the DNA TGTGCCAGTAGTGTCACTCTGACAGGGGGGTCTGAAGCTTTCTTT.

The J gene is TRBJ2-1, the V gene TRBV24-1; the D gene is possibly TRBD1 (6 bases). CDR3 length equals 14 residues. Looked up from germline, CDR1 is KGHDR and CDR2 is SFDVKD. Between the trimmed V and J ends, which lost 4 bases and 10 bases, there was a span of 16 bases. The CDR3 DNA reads TGTGCCACCAGTGAAAACGACAGGATAGGGGAGCAGTTCTTC. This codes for CATSENDRIGEQFF.

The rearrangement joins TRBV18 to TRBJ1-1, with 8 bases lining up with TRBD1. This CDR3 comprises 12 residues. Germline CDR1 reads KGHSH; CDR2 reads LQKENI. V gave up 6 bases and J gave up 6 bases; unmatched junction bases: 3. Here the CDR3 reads CASSVDRAEAFF. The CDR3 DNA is TGTGCCAGCTCCGTGGACAGGGCTGAAGCTTTCTTT.

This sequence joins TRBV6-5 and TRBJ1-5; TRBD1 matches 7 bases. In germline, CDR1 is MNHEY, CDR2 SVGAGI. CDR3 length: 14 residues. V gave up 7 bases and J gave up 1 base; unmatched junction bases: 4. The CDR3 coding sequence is TGTGCCAGCACCGGACAGGCGAGCAATCAGCCCCAGCATTTT. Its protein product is CASTGQASNQPQHF.

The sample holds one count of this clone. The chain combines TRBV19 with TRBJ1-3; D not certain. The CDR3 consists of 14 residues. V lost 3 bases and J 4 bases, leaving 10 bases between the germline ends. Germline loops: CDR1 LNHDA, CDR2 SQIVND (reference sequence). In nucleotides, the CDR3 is TGTGCCAGTAGTATCCTAGCAGAAGGAAACACCATATATTTT. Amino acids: CASSILAEGNTIYF.

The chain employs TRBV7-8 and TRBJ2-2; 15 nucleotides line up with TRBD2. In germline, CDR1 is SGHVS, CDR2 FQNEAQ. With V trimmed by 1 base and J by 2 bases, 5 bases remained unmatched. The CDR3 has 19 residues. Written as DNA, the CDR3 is TGTGCCAGCAGCTTAGAGGGACTAGCGGGAGGTCCAAACACCGGGGAGCTGTTTTTT. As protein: CASSLEGLAGGPNTGELFF.

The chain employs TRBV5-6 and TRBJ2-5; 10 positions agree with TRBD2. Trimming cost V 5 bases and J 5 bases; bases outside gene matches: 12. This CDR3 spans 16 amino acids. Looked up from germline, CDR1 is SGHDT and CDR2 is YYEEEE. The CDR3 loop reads CASSGPPAGGPETQYF. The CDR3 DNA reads TGTGCCAGCAGTGGTCCCCCAGCGGGGGGGCCGGAGACCCAGTACTTC. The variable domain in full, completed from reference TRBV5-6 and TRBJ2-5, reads DAGVTQSPTHLIKTRGQQVTLRCSPKSGHDTVSWYQQALGQGPQFIFQYYEEEERQRGNFPDRFSGHQFPNYSSELNVNALLLGDSALYLCASSGPPAGGPETQYFGPGTRLLVL.

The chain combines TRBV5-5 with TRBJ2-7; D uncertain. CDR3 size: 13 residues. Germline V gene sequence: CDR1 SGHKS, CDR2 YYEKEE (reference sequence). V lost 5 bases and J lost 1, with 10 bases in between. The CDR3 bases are TGTGCCAGCAGTACAGTTTTATCCTACGAGCAGTACGTC. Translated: CASSTVLSYEQYV.

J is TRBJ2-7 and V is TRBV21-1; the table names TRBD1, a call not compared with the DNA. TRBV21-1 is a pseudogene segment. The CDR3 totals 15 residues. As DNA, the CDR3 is TGTGCTAGCAGCAAGACGGGACAGGACTCCTACGAGCAGTACTTC. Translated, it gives CASSKTGQDSYEQYF.

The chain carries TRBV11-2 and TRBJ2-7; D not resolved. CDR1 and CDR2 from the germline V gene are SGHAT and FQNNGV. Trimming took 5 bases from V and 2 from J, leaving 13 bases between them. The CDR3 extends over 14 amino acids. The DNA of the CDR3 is TGTGCCAGCAGCCCCGCCGGAGTCGCCTACGAGCAGTACTTC. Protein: CASSPAGVAYEQYF.

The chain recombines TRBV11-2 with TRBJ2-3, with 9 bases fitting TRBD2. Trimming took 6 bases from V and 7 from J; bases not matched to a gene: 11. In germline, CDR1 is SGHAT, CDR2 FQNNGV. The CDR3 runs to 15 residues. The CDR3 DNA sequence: TGTGCCAGCAGGGTTAGCGGGAGAGGGTTGTATACGCAGTATTTT. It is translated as CASRVSGRGLYTQYF. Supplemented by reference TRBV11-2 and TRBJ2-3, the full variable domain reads EAGVAQSPRYKIIEKRQSVAFWCNPISGHATLYWYQQILGQGPKLLIQFQNNGVVDDSQLPKDRFSAERLKGVDSTLKIQPAKLEDSAVYLCASRVSGRGLYTQYFGPGTRLTVL.

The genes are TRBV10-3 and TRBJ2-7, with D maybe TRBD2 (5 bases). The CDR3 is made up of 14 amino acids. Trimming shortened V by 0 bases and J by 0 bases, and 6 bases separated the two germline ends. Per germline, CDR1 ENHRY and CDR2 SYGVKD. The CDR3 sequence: CAISESADSYEQYF. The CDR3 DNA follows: TGTGCCATCAGTGAGTCAGCGGACTCCTACGAGCAGTACTTC.

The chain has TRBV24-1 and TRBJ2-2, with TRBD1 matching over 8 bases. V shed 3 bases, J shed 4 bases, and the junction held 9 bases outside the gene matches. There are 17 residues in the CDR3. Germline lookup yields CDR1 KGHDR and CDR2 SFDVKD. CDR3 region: CATSDPMTGATTGELFF. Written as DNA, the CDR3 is TGTGCCACCAGTGATCCAATGACAGGGGCCACCACCGGGGAGCTGTTTTTT.

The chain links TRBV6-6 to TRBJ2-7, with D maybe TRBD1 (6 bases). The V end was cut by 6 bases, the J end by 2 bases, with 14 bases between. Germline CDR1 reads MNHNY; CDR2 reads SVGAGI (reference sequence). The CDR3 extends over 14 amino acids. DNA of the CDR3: TGTGCCAGCAGCATCCGGGACACTGCCTACGAGCAGTACTTC. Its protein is CASSIRDTAYEQYF.

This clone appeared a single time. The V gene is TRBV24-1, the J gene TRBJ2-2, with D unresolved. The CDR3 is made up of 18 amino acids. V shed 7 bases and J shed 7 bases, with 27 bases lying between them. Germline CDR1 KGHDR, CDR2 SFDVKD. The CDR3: CATRPGFGPFIAGGELFF. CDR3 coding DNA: TGTGCCACCAGACCCGGTTTCGGGCCTTTTATTGCTGGCGGGGAGCTGTTTTTT.

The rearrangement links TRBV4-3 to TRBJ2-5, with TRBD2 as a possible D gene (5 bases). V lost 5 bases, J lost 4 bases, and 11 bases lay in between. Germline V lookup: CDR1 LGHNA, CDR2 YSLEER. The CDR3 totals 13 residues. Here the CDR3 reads CASSSRGRETQYF. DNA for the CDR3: TGCGCCAGCAGCTCACGCGGGCGAGAGACCCAGTACTTC.

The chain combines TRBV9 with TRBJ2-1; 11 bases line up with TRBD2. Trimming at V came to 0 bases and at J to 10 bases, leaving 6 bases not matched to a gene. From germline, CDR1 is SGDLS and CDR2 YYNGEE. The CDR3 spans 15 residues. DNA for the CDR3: TGTGCCAGCAGCGTAGGCGCTAGCGGGGGGCCCGAGCAGTTCTTC. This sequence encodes CASSVGASGGPEQFF. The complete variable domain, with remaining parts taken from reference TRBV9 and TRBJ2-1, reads DSGVTQTPKHLITATGQRVTLRCSPRSGDLSVYWYQQSLDQGLQFLIQYYNGEERAKGNILERFSAQQFPDLHSELNLSSLELGDSALYFCASSVGASGGPEQFFGPGTRLTVL.

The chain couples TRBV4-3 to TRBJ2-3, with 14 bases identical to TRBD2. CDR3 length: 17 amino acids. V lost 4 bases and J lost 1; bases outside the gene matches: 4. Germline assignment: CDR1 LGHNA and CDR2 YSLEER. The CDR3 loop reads CASSRLAGGPGTDTQYF. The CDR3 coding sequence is TGCGCCAGCAGCCGACTAGCGGGGGGGCCGGGCACAGATACGCAGTATTTT.

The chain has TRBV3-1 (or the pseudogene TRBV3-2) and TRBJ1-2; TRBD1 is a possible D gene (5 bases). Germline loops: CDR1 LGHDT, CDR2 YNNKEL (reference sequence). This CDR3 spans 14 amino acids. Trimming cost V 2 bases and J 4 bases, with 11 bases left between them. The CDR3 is CASSQLARGYGYTF. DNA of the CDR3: TGTGCCAGCAGCCAACTCGCGAGGGGCTATGGCTACACCTTC.

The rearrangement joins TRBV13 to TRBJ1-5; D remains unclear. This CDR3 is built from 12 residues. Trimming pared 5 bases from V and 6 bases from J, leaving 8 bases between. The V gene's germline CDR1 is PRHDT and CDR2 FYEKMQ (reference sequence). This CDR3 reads CASSQASQPQHF. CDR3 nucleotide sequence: TGTGCCAGCAGCCAGGCGAGTCAGCCCCAGCATTTT.

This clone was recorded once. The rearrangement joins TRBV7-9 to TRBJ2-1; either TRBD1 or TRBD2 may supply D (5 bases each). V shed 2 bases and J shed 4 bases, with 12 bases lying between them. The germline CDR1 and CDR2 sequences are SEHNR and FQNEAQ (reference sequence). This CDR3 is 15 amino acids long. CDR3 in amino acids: CASSLPGRNYNEQFF. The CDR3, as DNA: TGTGCCAGCAGCTTACCGGGACGGAATTACAATGAGCAGTTCTTC.

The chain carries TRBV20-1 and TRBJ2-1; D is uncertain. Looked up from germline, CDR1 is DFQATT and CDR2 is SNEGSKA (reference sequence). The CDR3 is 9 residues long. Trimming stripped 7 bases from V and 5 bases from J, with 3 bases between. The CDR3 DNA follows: TGCAGTGTCAACAATGAGCAGTTCTTC. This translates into CSVNNEQFF.

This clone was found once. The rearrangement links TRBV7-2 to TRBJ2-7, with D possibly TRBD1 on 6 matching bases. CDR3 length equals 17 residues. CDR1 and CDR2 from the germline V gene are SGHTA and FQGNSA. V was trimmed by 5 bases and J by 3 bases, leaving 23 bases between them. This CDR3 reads CASSPILHRVDFYEQYF. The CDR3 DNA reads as TGTGCCAGCAGCCCCATCCTACACAGGGTAGATTTCTACGAGCAGTACTTC. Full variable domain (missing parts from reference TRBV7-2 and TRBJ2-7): GAGVSQSPSNKVTEKGKDVELRCDPISGHTALYWYRQSLGQGLEFLIYFQGNSAPDKSGLPSDRFSAERTGGSVSTLTIQRTQQEDSAVYLCASSPILHRVDFYEQYFGPGTRLTVT.

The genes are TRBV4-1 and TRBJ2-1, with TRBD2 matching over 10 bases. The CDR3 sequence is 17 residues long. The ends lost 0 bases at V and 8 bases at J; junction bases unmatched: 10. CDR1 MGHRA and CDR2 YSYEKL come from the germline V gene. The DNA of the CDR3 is TGCGCCAGCAGCCAAGATGAGGGGCTAGCGGGAGCATATGAGCAGTTCTTC. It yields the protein CASSQDEGLAGAYEQFF.

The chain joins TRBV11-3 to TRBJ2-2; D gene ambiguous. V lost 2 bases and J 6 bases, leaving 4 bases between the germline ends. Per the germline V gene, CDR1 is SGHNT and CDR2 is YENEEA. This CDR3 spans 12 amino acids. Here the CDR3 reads CASSLNAGELFF. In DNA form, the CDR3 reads TGTGCCAGCAGCTTAAATGCCGGGGAGCTGTTTTTT.

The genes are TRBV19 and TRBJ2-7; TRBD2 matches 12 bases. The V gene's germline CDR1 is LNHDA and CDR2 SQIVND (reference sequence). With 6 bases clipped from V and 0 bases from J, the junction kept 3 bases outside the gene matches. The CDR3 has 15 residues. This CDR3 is CASSRTSGDSYEQYF. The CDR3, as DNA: TGTGCCAGTAGCAGGACTAGCGGGGACTCCTACGAGCAGTACTTC.

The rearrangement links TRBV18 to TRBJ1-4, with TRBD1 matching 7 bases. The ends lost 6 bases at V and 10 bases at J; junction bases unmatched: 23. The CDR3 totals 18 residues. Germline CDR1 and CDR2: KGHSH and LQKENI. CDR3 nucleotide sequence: TGTGCCAGCTCTCCAACTAGGGACAGTCGAACGGGGGTGGTAAAACTGTTTTTT. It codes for CASSPTRDSRTGVVKLFF. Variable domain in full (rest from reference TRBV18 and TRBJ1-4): NAGVMQNPRHLVRRRGQEARLRCSPMKGHSHVYWYRQLPEEGLKFMVYLQKENIIDESGMPKERFSAEFPKEGPSILRIQQVVRGDSAAYFCASSPTRDSRTGVVKLFFGSGTQLSVL.

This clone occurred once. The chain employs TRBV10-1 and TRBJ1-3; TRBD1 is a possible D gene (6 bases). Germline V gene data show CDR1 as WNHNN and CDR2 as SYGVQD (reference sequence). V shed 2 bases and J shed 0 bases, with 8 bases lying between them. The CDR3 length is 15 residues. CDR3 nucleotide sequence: TGCGCCAGCAGTGAGACAGGGCACTCTGGAAACACCATATATTTT. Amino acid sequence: CASSETGHSGNTIYF.

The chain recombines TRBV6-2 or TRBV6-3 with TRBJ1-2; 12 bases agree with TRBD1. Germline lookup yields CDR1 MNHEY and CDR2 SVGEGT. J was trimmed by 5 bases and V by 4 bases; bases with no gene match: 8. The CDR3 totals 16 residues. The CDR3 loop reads CASSFQPGQGAYGYTF. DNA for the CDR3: TGTGCCAGCAGTTTCCAACCGGGACAGGGGGCATATGGCTACACCTTC.

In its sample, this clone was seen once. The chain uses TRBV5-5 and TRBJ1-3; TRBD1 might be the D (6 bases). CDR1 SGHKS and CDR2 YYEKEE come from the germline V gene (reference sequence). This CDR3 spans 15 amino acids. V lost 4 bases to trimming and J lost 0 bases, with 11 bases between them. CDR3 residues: CASSRDIPSGNTIYF. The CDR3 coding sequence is TGTGCCAGCAGCCGGGACATCCCCTCTGGAAACACCATATATTTT.